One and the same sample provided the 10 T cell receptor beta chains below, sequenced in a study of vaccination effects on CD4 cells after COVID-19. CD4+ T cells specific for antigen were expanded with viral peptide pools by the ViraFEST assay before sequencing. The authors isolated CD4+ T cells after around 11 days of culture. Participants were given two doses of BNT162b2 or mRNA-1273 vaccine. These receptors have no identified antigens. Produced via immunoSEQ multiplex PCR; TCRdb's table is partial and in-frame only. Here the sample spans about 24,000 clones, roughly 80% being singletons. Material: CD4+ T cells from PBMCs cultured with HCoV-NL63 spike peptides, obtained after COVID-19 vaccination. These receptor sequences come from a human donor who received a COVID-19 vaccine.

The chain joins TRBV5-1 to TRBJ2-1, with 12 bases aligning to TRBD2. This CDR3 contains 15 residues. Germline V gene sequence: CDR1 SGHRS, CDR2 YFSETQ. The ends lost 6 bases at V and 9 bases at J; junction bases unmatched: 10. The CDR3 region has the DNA TGCGCCAGCACCCTGAAGACTAGCGGGGGCAGTGAGCAGTTCTTC. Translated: CASTLKTSGGSEQFF.

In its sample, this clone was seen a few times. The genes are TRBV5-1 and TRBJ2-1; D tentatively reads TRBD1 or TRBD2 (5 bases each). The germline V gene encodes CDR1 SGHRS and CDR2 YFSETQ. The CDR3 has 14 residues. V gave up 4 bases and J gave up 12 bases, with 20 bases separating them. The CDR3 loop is CASSAQPAGTPQFF. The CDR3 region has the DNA TGCGCCAGCAGCGCGCAACCTGCCGGGACCCCGCAGTTCTTC.

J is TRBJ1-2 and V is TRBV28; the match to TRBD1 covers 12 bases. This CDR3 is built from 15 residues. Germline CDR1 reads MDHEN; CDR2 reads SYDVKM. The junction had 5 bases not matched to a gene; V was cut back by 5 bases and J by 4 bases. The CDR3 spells CASSLGQGAGYGYTF. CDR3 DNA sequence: TGTGCCAGCAGTCTGGGACAGGGGGCAGGCTATGGCTACACCTTC.

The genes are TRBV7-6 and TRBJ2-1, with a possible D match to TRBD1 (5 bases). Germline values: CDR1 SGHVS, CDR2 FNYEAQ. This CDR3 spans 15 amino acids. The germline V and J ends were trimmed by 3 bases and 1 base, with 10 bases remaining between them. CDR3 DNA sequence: TGTGCCAGCAGCTTGACAGCCCATTCCTACAATGAGCAGTTCTTC. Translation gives CASSLTAHSYNEQFF.

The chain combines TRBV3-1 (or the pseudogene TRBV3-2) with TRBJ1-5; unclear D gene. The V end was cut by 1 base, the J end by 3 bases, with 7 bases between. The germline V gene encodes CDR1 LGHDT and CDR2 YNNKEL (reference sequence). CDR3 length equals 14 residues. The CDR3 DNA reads TGTGCCAGCAGCCAAGGTCGGTTCAATCAGCCCCAGCATTTT. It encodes CASSQGRFNQPQHF.

This CDR3 is CSVLLSYGYTF. Here the CDR3 DNA reads TGCAGCGTTCTGCTGTCCTATGGCTACACCTTC. The chain carries TRBV29-1 and TRBJ1-2; no clear D gene. Germline V CDR1 and CDR2: SQVTM, ANQGSEA. The V end lost 5 bases, the J end lost 4 bases, and 8 bases lay between the germline ends. The CDR3 spans 11 residues.

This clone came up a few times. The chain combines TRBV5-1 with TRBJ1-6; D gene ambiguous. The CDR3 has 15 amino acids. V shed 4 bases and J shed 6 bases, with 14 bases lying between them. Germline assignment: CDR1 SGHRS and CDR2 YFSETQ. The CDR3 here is CASSLLGGSNSPLHF. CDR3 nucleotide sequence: TGCGCCAGCAGCCTGTTGGGCGGTTCTAATTCACCCCTCCACTTT.

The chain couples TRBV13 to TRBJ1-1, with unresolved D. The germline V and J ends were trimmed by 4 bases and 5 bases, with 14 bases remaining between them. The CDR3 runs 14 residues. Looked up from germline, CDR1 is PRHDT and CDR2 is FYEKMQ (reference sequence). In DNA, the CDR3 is TGTGCCAGCAGCTCGGACCCTTCCCGAACTGAAGCTTTCTTT. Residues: CASSSDPSRTEAFF.

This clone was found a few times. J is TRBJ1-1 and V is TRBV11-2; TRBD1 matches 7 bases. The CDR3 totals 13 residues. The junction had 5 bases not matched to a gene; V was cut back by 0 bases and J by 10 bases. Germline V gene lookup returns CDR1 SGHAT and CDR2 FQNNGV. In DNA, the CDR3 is TGTGCCAGCAGCTTAGATCCATACAGGGGAGCTTTCTTT. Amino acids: CASSLDPYRGAFF.

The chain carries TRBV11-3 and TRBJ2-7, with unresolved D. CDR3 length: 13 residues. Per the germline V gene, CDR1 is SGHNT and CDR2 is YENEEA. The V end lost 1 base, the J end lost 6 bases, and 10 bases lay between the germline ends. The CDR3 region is CASSLGSLSEQYF. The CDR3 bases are TGTGCCAGCAGCTTAGGTTCCCTTTCCGAGCAGTACTTC.